One TCR beta chain is described in this entry. Its antigen remains unidentified. One base away there is no much larger clone; base qualities are not given. TCR beta libraries were generated from genomic DNA with the immunoSEQ kit, following the manufacturer's recommendations. Library preparation used a first multiplex PCR with proprietary primers, then a second PCR adding unique barcodes, with bead cleanups after each round. A positive control reaction and a negative control reaction, both provided in the kit, were run with every batch of samples. The final libraries underwent checking on an Agilent 4200 TapeStation D1000 ScreenTape, volumetric pooling, and quantification by qPCR. Sequencing ran on an Illumina NextSeq500 with a MidOutput 150-cycle cartridge, using 156 Read1 and 15 Index1 cycles with kit custom primers. The pooled library was loaded at 0.85 to 1 pM, with an approximately 21% PhiX control spiked in. In the authors' own workflow: Vendor-processed data were analyzed in R, and a clonotype was defined as all T cells sharing the same CDR3 nucleotide sequence. In the clone abundance analyses, frequencies in each sample were normalized to that sample's 10,000 most abundant clones. Public T cell clones, which averaged fewer than five per sample, were excluded before analysis. Tumor-enriched and baseline blood-enriched clonotypes were defined by at least a 32-fold difference in abundance between compartments. A beta-binomial differential abundance model was applied to find clonotypes that expanded or contracted between blood time points. Tumor-blood repertoire similarity was measured with the Baroni-Urbani and Buser coefficient, and group comparisons used two-tailed Wilcoxon tests in R. Sourced from immuneACCESS, this table was stored by TCRdb with only in-frame sequences that have V and J called. A share of the clones is absent; for the studies checked, an unresolved V gene accounts for under half, and the remainder has no known explanation. V and J calls and clone size come straight from that table; D and trimming were deduced from the DNA. In all, the sample holds about 150,000 clones, and about 87% of those were seen once. Approximately 4% of the sample lies in the top ten.

This specimen's time point label, interpreted: baseline pretreatment blood. The sample's treatment or condition, from its label and the paper: 15 Gy SBRT to primary tumor, nephrectomy 4 weeks later. To follow tumor-enriched clonotypes, serial peripheral blood was collected from radiation-treated patients at baseline and at 2 weeks and 4 weeks after SBRT. Every patient had renal cell carcinoma of clear cell pathology. The QIAamp DNA Blood Mini Kit (Qiagen) was used to prepare genomic DNA for TCR sequencing. Samples were included in the analyses only if all quality control checks were passed. This sample is part of a study of radiation and T cells in renal cell carcinoma (dated by TCRdb to about 2020). With respect to the entire study: Samples came from a clinical trial, in which primary renal cell carcinomas received 15 Gy stereotactic body radiation therapy followed by nephrectomy 4 weeks later. Across all 50 or so samples, under 5,000,000 unique CDR3 nucleotide sequences encoding 2 million to 3 million unique CDR3 amino acid sequences were identified. In total, 50 to 55 samples underwent TCR beta sequencing: 25 or so tumors plus 27 peripheral blood samples.

The investigation overall reported the following: Changes in the blood repertoire were not tracked past 4 weeks after treatment. In blood, the top tumor clonotypes increased between baseline and 2 weeks post-radiation and then shrank by 4 weeks, which suggests that tumor-resident clones expanded only transiently. The single-armed trial design could not address effects of radiation dose or scheduling on the TCR repertoire. Because pretreatment tumor biopsies were not available, the baseline intratumoral presence of clonotypes could not be determined.

Trimmed from V: 8 bases; trimmed from J: 2 bases; junction bases lacking a gene match: 3. The CDR3 contains 15 residues, cysteine and phenylalanine counted. Only CDR3 DNA remains: 45 bases, in frame from the first base. CDR1 and CDR2 are read off the germline V gene as WSHSY and SAAADI. The chain uses TRBV10-2 and TRBJ2-5; TRBD2 lines up with 15 middle nucleotides. The source material was blood, sampled from a patient whose treatment included radiotherapy and nephrectomy. The TCR comes from a woman between 65 and 79 years old with renal cell carcinoma. The nucleotides read TGCGCCAGCCGGACTAGCGGGGGGGGGCAAGAGACCCAGTACTTC. This translates into CASRTSGGGQETQYF.